What follows describes a single T cell receptor (beta chain). Trimming cost V 4 bases and J 2 bases, with 14 bases left between them. CDR1 and CDR2 from the germline V gene are SGHNT and YYREEE (reference sequence). The CDR3 contains 15 residues. TCRdb reanalysed the RT-PCR reads using MiXCR and keeps one entry per CDR3 protein. The sample shows 550,000 to 750,000 distinct CDR3 sequences, around 14% of them seen only once. The receptor was isolated from a female donor in good health, serving as a healthy control. The sample consisted of memory CD4+ T cells from blood. J is TRBJ2-3 and V is TRBV5-4; D possibly corresponds to TRBD2 (6 bases). DNA of the CDR3: TGTGCCAGCAGCCCAAAAGCGGGCAACACAGATACGCAGTATTTT. As protein: CASSPKAGNTDTQYF.